One and the same sample provided the 24 T cell receptor beta chains below, sequenced in a study of blood T cells in healthy people across ages. Primers used in a second PCR of roughly 6 to 12 cycles were a sample-barcoded 5' primer and a J-beta primer mix. TCRdb called the 5' RACE reads again in MiXCR, with one record for every CDR3 protein. Seen here are some 930,000 distinct CDR3 sequences, 25% to 30% observed once, and the top ten hold about 9.4%. In addition, the sample was reused for a study of T cells of mothers and their children.

Sequencing was performed on blood. The receptor source for this set is a woman between 40 and 50 years old in good health.

CDR3 nucleotide sequence: TGTGCCAGCAGTTTATATAGCGGGGGTGGAATCACAGATACGCAGTATTTT. Translating it yields CASSLYSGGGITDTQYF. This chain connects TRBV27 to TRBJ2-3; 9 positions match TRBD2. CDR1 and CDR2 (germline): MNHEY, SMNVEV (reference sequence). With 1 base clipped from V and 2 bases from J, the junction kept 7 bases outside the gene matches. This CDR3 contains 17 residues.

This chain uses TRBV12-3 or TRBV12-4 with TRBJ1-5; D gene uncertain. The CDR3 totals 15 residues. The V and J ends lost 7 bases and 3 bases respectively, with 16 bases between them. CDR3 in amino acids: CASTPNGQHNQPQHF. CDR3 DNA sequence: TGTGCCAGCACGCCGAATGGGCAGCACAATCAGCCCCAGCATTTT.

This clonotype was observed once. A much larger clone lies a single base off, so this may be a read error. This rearrangement joins TRBV12-3 or TRBV12-4 to TRBJ2-7; D gene uncertain. There are 12 residues in the CDR3. The CDR3: CANSFQFYEQYF. The CDR3 nucleotides read TGTGCCAACAGTTTCCAATTCTACGAGCAGTACTTC.

This clonotype turned up a few times. V and J are TRBV27 and TRBJ2-7, with 7 bases aligning to TRBD1. With 5 bases clipped from V and 3 bases from J, the junction kept 7 bases outside the gene matches. The CDR3 is made up of 14 amino acids. The germline V gene has CDR1 MNHEY and CDR2 SMNVEV (reference sequence). The CDR3 nucleotides are TGTGCCAGCAGTCTGGGACAGCCGATCTACGAGCAGTACTTC. It encodes CASSLGQPIYEQYF.

This clonotype was observed a few times. The chain is built from TRBV20-1 and TRBJ1-5; D not resolved. CDR1 is DFQATT, CDR2 SNEGSKA, per germline (reference sequence). There are 12 residues in the CDR3. V dropped 4 bases and J dropped 3 bases, with 7 bases sitting between them. The CDR3 is CSANIPNQPQHF. In nucleotides, the CDR3 is TGCAGTGCTAACATTCCCAATCAGCCCCAGCATTTT.

This clonotype was counted a few times. V is TRBV5-1 and J is TRBJ1-1, with 9 bases matching TRBD1. The length of the CDR3 is 16 residues. V lost 4 bases and J lost 1; bases outside the gene matches: 8. CDR1 is SGHRS, CDR2 YFSETQ, per germline. In nucleotides, the CDR3 is TGCGCCAGCAGCGGATTACAGGGGGCGGGGAACACTGAAGCTTTCTTT. Translation: CASSGLQGAGNTEAFF.

This clonotype has just one count. The rearrangement uses TRBV7-2 and TRBJ2-5; 9 bases fit TRBD2. Looked up from germline, CDR1 is SGHTA and CDR2 is FQGNSA. Trimming took 2 bases from V and 7 from J; bases not matched to a gene: 8. The CDR3 sequence is 15 residues long. The CDR3 protein is CASSLTPSGAPTQYF. CDR3 nucleotide sequence: TGTGCCAGCAGCTTAACCCCTAGCGGGGCCCCGACCCAGTACTTC.

This clonotype turned up a few times. This chain joins TRBV12-3 or TRBV12-4 and TRBJ2-3; unclear D gene. The V end lost 3 bases, the J end lost 6 bases, and 10 bases lay between the germline ends. The CDR3 runs 13 residues. The chain's CDR3 is CASSFQSGDTQYF. CDR3 coding DNA: TGTGCCAGCAGTTTTCAAAGTGGGGATACGCAGTATTTT.

The chain has TRBV5-5 and TRBJ1-1; D is unclear. The V gene lost 1 base and the J gene lost 1 base, with 8 bases spanning the gap. The length of the CDR3 is 14 residues. Germline values: CDR1 SGHKS, CDR2 YYEKEE (reference sequence). CDR3 in DNA: TGTGCCAGCAGCTTGCAGGAGTGGAACACTGAAGCTTTCTTT. This translates into CASSLQEWNTEAFF.

In its sample, this clonotype was seen many times. V gene TRBV29-1 combines with J gene TRBJ1-6; 7 nucleotides match TRBD1. CDR3 length: 12 amino acids. V was pared by 6 bases and J by 7 bases, with 3 bases of the junction left unmatched. CDR1 SQVTM and CDR2 ANQGSEA come from the germline V gene. CDR3 DNA: TGCAGCGTCGGGACAGAAAATTCACCCCTCCACTTT. Residues: CSVGTENSPLHF.

In its sample, this clonotype was seen a few times. The gene calls are TRBV6-5 and TRBJ1-5, with D perhaps TRBD1 (5 bases). The ends were cut back, 2 bases at V and 1 base at J, with 27 bases in the middle. Germline V lookup: CDR1 MNHEY, CDR2 SVGAGI. The CDR3 is 21 amino acids. This chain's CDR3 is CASSYGPLGGSGGRSNQPQHF. The CDR3 DNA reads TGTGCCAGCAGTTACGGGCCCCTGGGGGGGAGCGGAGGGAGAAGCAATCAGCCCCAGCATTTT.

Many counts were recorded for this clonotype. This sequence joins TRBV28 and TRBJ2-5; possibly TRBD2 for D (6 bases). V was clipped by 2 bases and J by 5 bases, with 12 bases between them. The CDR3 is 14 residues long. The germline V gene encodes CDR1 MDHEN and CDR2 SYDVKM. CDR3: CASSLPTSFETQYF. CDR3 DNA: TGTGCCAGCAGTTTACCGACTAGTTTCGAGACCCAGTACTTC.

The sample holds many counts of this clonotype. CDR3 DNA sequence: TGTGCCAGCAGTGAACAGGTCGCAGCGACCGAGCAGTACTTC. Protein sequence: CASSEQVAATEQYF. This rearrangement joins TRBV2 to TRBJ2-7; no definite D call. Looked up from germline, CDR1 is SNHLY and CDR2 is FYNNEI. There are 14 residues in the CDR3. V lost 2 bases, J lost 6 bases, and 14 bases lay in between.

This clonotype was recorded many times. Given a much more abundant clone one base away, this may be a read error. The V call is TRBV12-3 or TRBV12-4, the J call TRBJ2-7; D perhaps matches TRBD1 (6 bases). This CDR3 comprises 14 residues. Here the CDR3 reads CASSLGQPSYKQYF. DNA for the CDR3: TGTGCCAGCAGTCTCGGACAGCCCTCCTACAAGCAGTACTTC.

V is TRBV6-4 and J is TRBJ1-1, with D maybe TRBD1 (5 bases). The V and J ends lost 4 bases and 5 bases respectively, with 20 bases between them. Germline CDR1 and CDR2: MRHNA and SNTAGT. This CDR3 comprises 16 residues. The DNA of the CDR3 is TGTGCCAGCAGTGCCCCCGGGACCCCGGGTCGGACTGAAGCTTTCTTT. Residues: CASSAPGTPGRTEAFF.

J is TRBJ2-7 and V is TRBV5-1, with 9 bases identical to TRBD1. This CDR3 contains 14 residues. Unmatched junction bases numbered 6, after V lost 7 bases and J lost 1 base. CDR1 is SGHRS, CDR2 YFSETQ, per germline. The chain's CDR3 is CASGTGTLSYEQYF. CDR3 coding DNA: TGCGCCAGCGGGACAGGGACGTTATCCTACGAGCAGTACTTC.

This clonotype has only a few counts. V usage is TRBV18 and J usage is TRBJ2-7; 10 bases line up with TRBD1. Germline V gives CDR1 KGHSH, CDR2 LQKENI. V shed 3 bases, J shed 0 bases, and the junction held 5 bases outside the gene matches. The CDR3 runs 16 residues. The CDR3 sequence: CASSPRQGASSYEQYF. CDR3 nucleotide sequence: TGTGCCAGCTCACCGCGACAGGGGGCGAGCTCCTACGAGCAGTACTTC.

In this sample, this clonotype turned up a few times. The J gene is TRBJ2-5, the V gene TRBV5-1; 7 nucleotides agree with TRBD1. Trimming took 9 bases from V and 2 from J; bases not matched to a gene: 10. CDR1 is SGHRS and CDR2 is YFSETQ in the germline V gene. The CDR3 sequence is 14 residues long. CDR3 region: CATSTGTVQETQYF. CDR3 sequence (DNA): TGCGCCACCTCGACCGGGACAGTACAAGAGACCCAGTACTTC.

CDR3 sequence (DNA): TGTGCCAGCAGTTTGTACGCGGGCTACGAGCAGTACTTC. Residues: CASSLYAGYEQYF. This chain connects TRBV12-3 or TRBV12-4 to TRBJ2-7, with a possible D match to TRBD2 (5 bases). The CDR3 has 13 residues. V was cut by 3 bases and J by 3 bases, with 9 bases left in between.

This clonotype was seen more than once but under ten times. The chain recombines TRBV6-5 with TRBJ1-5; D gene unclear. Germline CDR1 and CDR2: MNHEY and SVGAGI. This CDR3 has 13 amino acids. With 6 bases removed from V and 8 bases from J, the gap between germline ends came to 14 bases. In DNA, the CDR3 is TGTGCCAGCAGCGCCTCCGTTGATAAGCCCCAGCATTTT. Translating it yields CASSASVDKPQHF.

V gene TRBV4-2 combines with J gene TRBJ2-2; D is unclear. Per germline, CDR1 LGHNA and CDR2 YNFKEQ. This CDR3 has 15 amino acids. With 3 bases removed from V and 6 bases from J, the gap between germline ends came to 14 bases. This CDR3 is CASSQRSDWAGELFF. CDR3 nucleotides: TGTGCCAGCAGCCAGCGATCCGACTGGGCCGGGGAGCTGTTTTTT.

V gene TRBV20-1 combines with J gene TRBJ1-2; 8 bases are a match to TRBD1. This CDR3 comprises 14 residues. The ends lost 5 bases at V and 0 bases at J; junction bases unmatched: 5. CDR1 DFQATT and CDR2 SNEGSKA come from the germline V gene (reference sequence). CDR3 sequence (DNA): TGCAGTGCTGGCGGGACAGGTTCTAACTATGGCTACACCTTC. This encodes CSAGGTGSNYGYTF.

V is TRBV7-2 and J is TRBJ2-7; TRBD1 matches at 10 bases. There are 16 residues in the CDR3. The germline V gene encodes CDR1 SGHTA and CDR2 FQGNSA. Losses at the gene ends were 5 bases for V and 3 bases for J; bases not matched to a gene: 10. CDR3 region: CASSSRDRGNVYEQYF. As DNA, the CDR3 is TGTGCCAGCAGCAGCCGGGACAGGGGTAATGTCTACGAGCAGTACTTC. The whole variable domain, remainder taken from reference TRBV7-2 and TRBJ2-7, is GAGVSQSPSNKVTEKGKDVELRCDPISGHTALYWYRQSLGQGLEFLIYFQGNSAPDKSGLPSDRFSAERTGGSVSTLTIQRTQQEDSAVYLCASSSRDRGNVYEQYFGPGTRLTVT.

This clonotype was observed many times. The chain combines TRBV10-3 with TRBJ2-1; D may be TRBD2 (5 bases). V gave up 4 bases and J gave up 8 bases, with 6 bases separating them. Per the germline V gene, CDR1 is ENHRY and CDR2 is SYGVKD. This CDR3 is built from 11 residues. The CDR3 region is CAISVRDEQFF. Written as DNA, the CDR3 is TGTGCCATCAGTGTGAGGGATGAGCAGTTCTTC.